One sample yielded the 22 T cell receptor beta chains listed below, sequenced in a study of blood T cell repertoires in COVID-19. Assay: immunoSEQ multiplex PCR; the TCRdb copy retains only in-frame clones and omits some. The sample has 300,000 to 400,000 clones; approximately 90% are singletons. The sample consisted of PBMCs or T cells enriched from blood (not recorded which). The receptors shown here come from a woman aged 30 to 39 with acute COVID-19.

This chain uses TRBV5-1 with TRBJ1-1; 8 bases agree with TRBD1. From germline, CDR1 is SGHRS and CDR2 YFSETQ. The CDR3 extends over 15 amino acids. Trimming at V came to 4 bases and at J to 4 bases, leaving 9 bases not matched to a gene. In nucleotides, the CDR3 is TGCGCCAGCAGCCCCCAGGGGGCGGAGGGCACTGAAGCTTTCTTT. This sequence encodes CASSPQGAEGTEAFF.

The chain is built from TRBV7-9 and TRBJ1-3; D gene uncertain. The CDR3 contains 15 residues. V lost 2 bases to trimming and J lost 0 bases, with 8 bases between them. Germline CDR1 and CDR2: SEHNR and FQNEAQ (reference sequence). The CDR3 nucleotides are TGTGCCAGCAGCTTACTGGCAGGCTCTGGAAACACCATATATTTT. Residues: CASSLLAGSGNTIYF.

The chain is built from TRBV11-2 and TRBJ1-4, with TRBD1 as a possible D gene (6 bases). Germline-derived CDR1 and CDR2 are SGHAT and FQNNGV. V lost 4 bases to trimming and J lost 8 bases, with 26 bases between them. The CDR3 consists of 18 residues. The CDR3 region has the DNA TGTGCCAGCAGCTCCTCAGCATTAAGGCGCTCGACAGGAGAAAAACTGTTTTTT. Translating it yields CASSSSALRRSTGEKLFF. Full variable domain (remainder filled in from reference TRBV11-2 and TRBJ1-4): EAGVAQSPRYKIIEKRQSVAFWCNPISGHATLYWYQQILGQGPKLLIQFQNNGVVDDSQLPKDRFSAERLKGVDSTLKIQPAKLEDSAVYLCASSSSALRRSTGEKLFFGSGTQLSVL.

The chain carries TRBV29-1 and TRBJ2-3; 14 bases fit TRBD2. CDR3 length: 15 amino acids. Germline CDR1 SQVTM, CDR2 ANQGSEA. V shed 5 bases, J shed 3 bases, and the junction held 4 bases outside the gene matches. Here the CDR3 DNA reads TGCAGCGTTTCCGGGACTAGCGGGGGTACAGATACGCAGTATTTT. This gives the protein CSVSGTSGGTDTQYF.

CDR3 loop: CASSSGQGYGYTF. The DNA for the CDR3 is TGTGCCAGTAGCTCTGGACAGGGCTATGGCTACACCTTC. V and J are TRBV19 and TRBJ1-2, with TRBD1 matching 8 bases. CDR3 length: 13 residues. Germline CDR1 is LNHDA and CDR2 is SQIVND (reference sequence). With 6 bases clipped from V and 4 bases from J, the junction kept 4 bases outside the gene matches.

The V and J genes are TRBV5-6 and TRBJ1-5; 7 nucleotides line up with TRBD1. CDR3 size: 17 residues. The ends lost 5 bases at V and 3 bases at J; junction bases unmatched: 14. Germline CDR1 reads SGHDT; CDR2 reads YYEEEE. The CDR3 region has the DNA TGTGCCAGCAGTAGACTTTACCCTGACAGGGACAATCAGCCCCAGCATTTT. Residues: CASSRLYPDRDNQPQHF.

CDR3 nucleotides: TGTGCCAGCACCACCGGCGGGGGAAACACCATATATTTT. As protein: CASTTGGGNTIYF. V usage is TRBV12-3 or TRBV12-4 and J usage is TRBJ1-3, with D uncertain. This CDR3 contains 13 residues. With 7 bases removed from V and 4 bases from J, the gap between germline ends came to 11 bases.

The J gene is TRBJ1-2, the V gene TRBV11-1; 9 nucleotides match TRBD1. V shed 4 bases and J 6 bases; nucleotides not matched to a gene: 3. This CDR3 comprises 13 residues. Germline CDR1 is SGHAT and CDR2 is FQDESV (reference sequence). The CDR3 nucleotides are TGTGCCAGCAGCTATACAGGGGGCGATGGCTACACCTTC. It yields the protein CASSYTGGDGYTF.

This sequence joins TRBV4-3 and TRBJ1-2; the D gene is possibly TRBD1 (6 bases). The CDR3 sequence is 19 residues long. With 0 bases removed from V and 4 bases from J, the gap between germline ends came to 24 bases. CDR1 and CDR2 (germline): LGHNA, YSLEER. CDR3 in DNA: TGCGCCAGCAGCCAAGATTTGGGCCAGGGGCAGGCGGTGAGCTATGGCTACACCTTC. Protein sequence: CASSQDLGQGQAVSYGYTF.

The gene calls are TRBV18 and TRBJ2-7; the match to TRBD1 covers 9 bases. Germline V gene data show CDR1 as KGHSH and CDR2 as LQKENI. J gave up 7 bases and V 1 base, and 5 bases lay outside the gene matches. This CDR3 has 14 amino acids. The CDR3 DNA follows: TGTGCCAGCTCACCACGGGACAGGGATAGGGAGCAGTACTTC. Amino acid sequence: CASSPRDRDREQYF.

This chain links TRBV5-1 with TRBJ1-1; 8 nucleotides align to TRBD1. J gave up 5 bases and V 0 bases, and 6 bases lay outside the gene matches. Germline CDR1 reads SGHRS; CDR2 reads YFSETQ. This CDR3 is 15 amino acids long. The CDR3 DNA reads TGCGCCAGCAGCTTGGCCTGGACAGGGTTGACTGAAGCTTTCTTT. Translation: CASSLAWTGLTEAFF. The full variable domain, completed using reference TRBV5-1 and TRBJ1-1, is KAGVTQTPRYLIKTRGQQVTLSCSPISGHRSVSWYQQTPGQGLQFLFEYFSETQRNKGNFPGRFSGRQFSNSRSEMNVSTLELGDSALYLCASSLAWTGLTEAFFGQGTRLTVV.

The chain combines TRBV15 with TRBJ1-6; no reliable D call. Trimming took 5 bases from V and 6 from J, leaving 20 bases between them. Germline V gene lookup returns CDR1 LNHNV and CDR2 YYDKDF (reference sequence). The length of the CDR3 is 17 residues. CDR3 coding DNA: TGTGCCACCAGCGAGGATCGGCGGAGGCTTGGTAATTCACCCCTCCACTTT. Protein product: CATSEDRRRLGNSPLHF.

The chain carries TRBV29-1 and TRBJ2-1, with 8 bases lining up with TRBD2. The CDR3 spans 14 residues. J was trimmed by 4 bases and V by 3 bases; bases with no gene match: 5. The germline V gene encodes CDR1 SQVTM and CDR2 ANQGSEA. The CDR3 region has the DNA TGCAGCGTTGAGGTAGCGGGGAGGTACAATGAGCAGTTCTTC. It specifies CSVEVAGRYNEQFF.

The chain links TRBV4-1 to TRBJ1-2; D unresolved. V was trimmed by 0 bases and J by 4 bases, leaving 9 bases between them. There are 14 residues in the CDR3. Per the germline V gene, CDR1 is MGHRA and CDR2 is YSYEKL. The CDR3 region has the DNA TGCGCCAGCAGCCAAGACGGAGGGCCCTATGGCTACACCTTC. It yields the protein CASSQDGGPYGYTF.

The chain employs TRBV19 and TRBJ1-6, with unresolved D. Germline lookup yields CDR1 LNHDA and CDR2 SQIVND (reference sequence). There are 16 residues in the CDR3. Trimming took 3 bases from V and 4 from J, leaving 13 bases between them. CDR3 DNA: TGTGCCAGTAGTATCTCTTCACAGTTGTATAATTCACCCCTCCACTTT. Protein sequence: CASSISSQLYNSPLHF.

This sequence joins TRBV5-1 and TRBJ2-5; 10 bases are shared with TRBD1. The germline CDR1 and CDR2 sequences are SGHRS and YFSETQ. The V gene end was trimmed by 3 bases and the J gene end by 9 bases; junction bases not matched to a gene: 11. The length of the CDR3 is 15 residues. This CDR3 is CASSSLGTGETAQYF. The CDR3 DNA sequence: TGCGCCAGCAGCTCCTTGGGGACAGGGGAAACTGCCCAGTACTTC.

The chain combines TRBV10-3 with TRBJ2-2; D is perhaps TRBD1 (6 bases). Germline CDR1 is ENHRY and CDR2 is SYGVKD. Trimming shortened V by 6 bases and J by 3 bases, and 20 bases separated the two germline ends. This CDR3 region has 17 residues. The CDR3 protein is CAIRDSVPGADTGELFF. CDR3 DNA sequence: TGTGCCATCAGAGATAGTGTTCCAGGGGCGGACACCGGGGAGCTGTTTTTT.

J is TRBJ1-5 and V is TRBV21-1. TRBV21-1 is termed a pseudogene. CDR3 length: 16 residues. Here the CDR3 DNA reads TGTGCCAGCAGCAAAGTGAGGGAATGTTGCAATCAGCCCCAGCATTTT. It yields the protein CASSKVRECCNQPQHF.

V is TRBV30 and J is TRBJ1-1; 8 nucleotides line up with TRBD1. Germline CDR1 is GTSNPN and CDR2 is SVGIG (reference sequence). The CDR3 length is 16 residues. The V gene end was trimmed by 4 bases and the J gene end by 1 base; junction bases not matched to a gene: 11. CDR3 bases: TGTGCCTGGACGAAGAAAGGGACAGGAAAGAACACTGAAGCTTTCTTT. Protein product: CAWTKKGTGKNTEAFF.

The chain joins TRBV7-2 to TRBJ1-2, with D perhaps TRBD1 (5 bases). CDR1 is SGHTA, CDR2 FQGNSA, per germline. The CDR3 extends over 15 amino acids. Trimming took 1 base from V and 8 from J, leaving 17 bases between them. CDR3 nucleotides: TGTGCCAGCAGCTTAGATCCGGGCACAGGCGGCGGCTACACCTTC. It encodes CASSLDPGTGGGYTF.

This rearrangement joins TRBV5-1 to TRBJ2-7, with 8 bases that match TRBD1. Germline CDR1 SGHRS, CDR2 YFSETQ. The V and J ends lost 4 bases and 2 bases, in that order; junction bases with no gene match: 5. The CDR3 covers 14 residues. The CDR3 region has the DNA TGCGCCAGCAGCCCGGAGACAGGGGCCTACGAGCAGTACTTC. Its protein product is CASSPETGAYEQYF.

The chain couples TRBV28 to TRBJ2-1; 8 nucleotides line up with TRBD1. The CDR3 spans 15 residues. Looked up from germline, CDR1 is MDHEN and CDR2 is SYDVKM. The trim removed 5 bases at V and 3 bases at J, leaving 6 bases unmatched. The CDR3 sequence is CASSEPGQVYNEQFF. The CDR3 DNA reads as TGTGCCAGCAGTGAGCCGGGACAGGTCTACAATGAGCAGTTCTTC. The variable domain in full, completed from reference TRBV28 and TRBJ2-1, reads DVKVTQSSRYLVKRTGEKVFLECVQDMDHENMFWYRQDPGLGLRLIYFSYDVKMKEKGDIPEGYSVSREKKERFSLILESASTNQTSMYLCASSEPGQVYNEQFFGPGTRLTVL.